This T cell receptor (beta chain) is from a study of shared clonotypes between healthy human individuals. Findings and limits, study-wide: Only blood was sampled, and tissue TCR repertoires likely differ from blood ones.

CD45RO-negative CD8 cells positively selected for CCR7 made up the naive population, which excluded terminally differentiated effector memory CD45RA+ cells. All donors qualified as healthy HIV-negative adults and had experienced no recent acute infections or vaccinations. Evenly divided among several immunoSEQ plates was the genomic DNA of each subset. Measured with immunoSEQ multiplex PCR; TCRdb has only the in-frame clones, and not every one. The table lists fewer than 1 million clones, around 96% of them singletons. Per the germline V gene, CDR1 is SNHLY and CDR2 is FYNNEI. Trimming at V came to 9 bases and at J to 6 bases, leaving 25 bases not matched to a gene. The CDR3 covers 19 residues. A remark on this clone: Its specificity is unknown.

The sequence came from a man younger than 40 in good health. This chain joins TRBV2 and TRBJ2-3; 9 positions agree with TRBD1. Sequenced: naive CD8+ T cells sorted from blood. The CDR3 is CASFFIQGAGVSIPDTQYF. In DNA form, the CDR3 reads TGTGCCAGTTTTTTTATACAGGGGGCTGGGGTGTCGATTCCCGATACGCAGTATTTT. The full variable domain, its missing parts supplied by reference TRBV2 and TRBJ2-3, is EPEVTQTPSHQVTQMGQEVILRCVPISNHLYFYWYRQILGQKVEFLVSFYNNEISEKSEIFDDQFSVERPDGSNFTLKIRSTKLEDSAMYFCASFFIQGAGVSIPDTQYFGPGTRLTVL.